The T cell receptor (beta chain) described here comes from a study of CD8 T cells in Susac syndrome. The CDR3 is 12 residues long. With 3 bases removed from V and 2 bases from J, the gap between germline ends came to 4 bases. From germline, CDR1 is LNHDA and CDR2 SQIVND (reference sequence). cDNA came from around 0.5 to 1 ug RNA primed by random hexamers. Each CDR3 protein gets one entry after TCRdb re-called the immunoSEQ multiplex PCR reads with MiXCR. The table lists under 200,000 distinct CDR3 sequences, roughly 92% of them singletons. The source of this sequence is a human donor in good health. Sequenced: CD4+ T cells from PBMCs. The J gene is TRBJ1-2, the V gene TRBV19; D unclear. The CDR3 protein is CASSMNNYGYTF. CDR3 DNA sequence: TGTGCCAGTAGTATGAACAACTATGGCTACACCTTC.